What follows are 3 T cell receptor beta chains derived from one specimen sequenced in a study of cytomegalovirus exposure and HLA in healthy donors. Assay: immunoSEQ multiplex PCR; the TCRdb copy retains only in-frame clones and omits some. The data hold some 170,000 clones, with approximately 86% observed a single time. Sequenced: PBMCs. The receptor set was obtained from a man between 18 and 35 years old in good health and CMV-seropositive.

The DNA for the CDR3 is TGTGCCAGCGCGACAAACACTGAAGCTTTCTTT. Protein: CASATNTEAFF. This chain connects TRBV27 to TRBJ1-1; unclear D gene. Per the germline V gene, CDR1 is MNHEY and CDR2 is SMNVEV (reference sequence). This CDR3 is built from 11 residues. Trimming removed 8 bases at V and 2 bases at J, with 6 bases between.

V and J are TRBV7-2 and TRBJ1-1; 7 positions match TRBD1. This CDR3 contains 13 residues. V was pared by 5 bases and J by 3 bases, with 3 bases of the junction left unmatched. CDR1 and CDR2 from the germline V gene are SGHTA and FQGNSA. This chain's CDR3 is CASSQDRYTEAFF. The CDR3 DNA is TGTGCCAGCAGCCAGGACAGGTACACTGAAGCTTTCTTT.

V is TRBV7-2 and J is TRBJ2-3; TRBD2 aligns across 10 bases. This CDR3 has 14 residues. The germline gives CDR1 SGHTA, CDR2 FQGNSA. V lost 5 bases to trimming and J lost 5 bases; unmatched junction nucleotides: 4. CDR3 DNA: TGTGCCAGCAGCGTTCGACTAGCGGGAGATACGCAGTATTTT. Translating it yields CASSVRLAGDTQYF. Based on the CDR3 plus reference TRBV7-2 and TRBJ2-3, the full variable domain is GAGVSQSPSNKVTEKGKDVELRCDPISGHTALYWYRQSLGQGLEFLIYFQGNSAPDKSGLPSDRFSAERTGGSVSTLTIQRTQQEDSAVYLCASSVRLAGDTQYFGPGTRLTVL.